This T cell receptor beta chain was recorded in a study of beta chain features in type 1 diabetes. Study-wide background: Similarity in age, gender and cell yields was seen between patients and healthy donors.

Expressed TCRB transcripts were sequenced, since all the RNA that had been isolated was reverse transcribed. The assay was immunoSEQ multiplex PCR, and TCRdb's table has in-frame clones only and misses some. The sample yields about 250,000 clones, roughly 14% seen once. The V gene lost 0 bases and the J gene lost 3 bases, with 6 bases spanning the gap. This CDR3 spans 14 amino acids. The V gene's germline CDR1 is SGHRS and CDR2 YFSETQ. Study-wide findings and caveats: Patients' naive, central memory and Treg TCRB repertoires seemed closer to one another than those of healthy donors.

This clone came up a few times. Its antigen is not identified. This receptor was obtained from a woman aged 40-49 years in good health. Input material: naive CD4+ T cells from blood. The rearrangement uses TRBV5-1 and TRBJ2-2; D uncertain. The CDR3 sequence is CASSLDTYTGELFF. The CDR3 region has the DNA TGCGCCAGCAGCTTGGACACATACACCGGGGAGCTGTTTTTT.